This T cell receptor beta chain is drawn from a study of metastatic and nonmetastatic thyroid tumors. About the research overall: The authors compared repertoires across blood and tumor or nodule tissue from malignant and benign thyroid patients.

About this clone: Antigen specificity is unknown. An end of the junction does not agree with germline; a read error may underlie this.

Study findings and constraints: Reportedly, malignant thyroid tumors had significantly higher TCR beta diversity than benign nodules, in blood and tumor.

Germline CDR1 and CDR2: SGHAT and FQNNGV. This CDR3 region has 19 residues. Source study methods: In papillary thyroid cancer, a distant-metastasis classifier was built using CDR3 differences across clinicopathological groups. TCRdb re-called the PCR reads through MiXCR. TCRdb's processing, not the authors' own work, is the source of the V and J calls. The table lists about 53,000 clones, roughly 22% of them singletons. Among the patients, none had received any treatment before thyroid surgery. Sequencing was performed on blood. This sequence was found in a female donor with papillary thyroid cancer or a benign thyroid nodule (not recorded which). Some clones in this sample may be carry-over from other donors' samples. J is TRBJ2-7 and V is TRBV11-2; a possible D gene is TRBD2 (6 bases). CDR3 sequence: CASSSVRWLAGRRSYQQYF. As DNA, the CDR3 is TGTGCCAGCAGCTCCGTTAGGTGGCTAGCCGGGAGACGGAGCTACCAGCAGTACTTC. The full variable domain, its missing parts supplied by reference TRBV11-2 and TRBJ2-7, is EAGVAQSPRYKIIEKRQSVAFWCNPISGHATLYWYQQILGQGPKLLIQFQNNGVVDDSQLPKDRFSAERLKGVDSTLKIQPAKLEDSAVYLCASSSVRWLAGRRSYQQYFGPGTRLTVT.